This T cell receptor beta chain came from a study of T-cell memory formation after mild COVID-19. Comment on this clonotype: Its antigen is unidentified.

TCRdb re-called the 5' RACE reads through MiXCR, storing one row per CDR3 protein. The table has about 560,000 distinct CDR3 sequences, about a fifth seen once; the top ten hold approximately 8%. Study-wide points: Clones contracting across day 15 to 85 had a balanced CD4/CD8 profile; later expanding clones leaned CD4+. CD8+ contracting clones occupied EMRA, while CD4+ ones occupied mainly CM and EM.

V was cut by 1 base and J by 1 base, with 7 bases left in between. Germline V CDR1 and CDR2: SEHNR, FQNEAQ (reference sequence). The CDR3 consists of 14 residues. The rearrangement joins TRBV7-9 to TRBJ2-5; D may be TRBD1 (5 bases). This sequence originates from an adult woman who had mild COVID-19 (a few samples of this study predate the infection). Cell type and time point are not known. Sequenced sample: PBMCs or a T cell subset sorted from them (not recorded which). The CDR3 region has the DNA TGTGCCAGCAGCTTAGTAGGGGTCCAAGAGACCCAGTACTTC. Protein product: CASSLVGVQETQYF.